This entry lists 5 T cell receptor beta chains sequenced from one sample in a study of control samples from healthy donors and cancer patients. Only in-frame clones appear in the TCRdb table, and some are missing; sequencing was by immunoSEQ multiplex PCR. Found here are about 45,000 clones, around 75% of them singletons; the top ten hold over 15%. Sequencing was done on a sample of formalin-fixed, paraffin-embedded tissue. Receptor source: a male donor with melanoma.

Comments on this clone: Distinct nucleotide sequences in the sample also encode this CDR3. This chain connects TRBV2 to TRBJ1-1; 9 nucleotides match TRBD1. Germline CDR1 is SNHLY and CDR2 is FYNNEI. Losses at the gene ends were 6 bases for V and 8 bases for J; bases not matched to a gene: 10. The CDR3 length is 14 residues. The CDR3 reads CASRGPQGAGEAFF. As DNA, the CDR3 is TGTGCCAGCAGGGGACCACAGGGGGCGGGGGAAGCTTTCTTT.

This clone is classed as medium-sized. V and J are TRBV23-1 and TRBJ2-1; 7 bases agree with TRBD1. TRBV23-1 is recorded as an ORF, its role being uncertain. The trim removed 10 bases at V and 3 bases at J, leaving 6 bases unmatched. The CDR3 has 13 amino acids. CDR3 protein: CAKQGSYYNEQFF. As DNA, the CDR3 is TGCGCCAAACAGGGGTCTTACTACAATGAGCAGTTCTTC.

The rearrangement joins TRBV29-1 to TRBJ1-5; possibly TRBD1 for D (5 bases). V lost 5 bases to trimming and J lost 9 bases, with 14 bases between them. There are 12 residues in the CDR3. In germline, CDR1 is SQVTM, CDR2 ANQGSEA. In DNA, the CDR3 is TGCAGCGTTTGGGACCCGCAGGGGCCCCAGCATTTT. Amino acid sequence: CSVWDPQGPQHF.

In DNA form, the CDR3 reads TGTGCCAGCAGCCCCGAACATGGCTACACCTTC. This codes for CASSPEHGYTF. The V call is TRBV28, the J call TRBJ1-2; D gene uncertain. The CDR3 has 11 amino acids. CDR1 MDHEN and CDR2 SYDVKM come from the germline V gene. The V and J ends lost 6 bases and 6 bases respectively, with 8 bases between them.

This clone has a count of ten or more. The rearrangement uses TRBV6-1 and TRBJ1-2, with TRBD1 as a possible D gene (5 bases). V was pared by 3 bases and J by 6 bases, with 17 bases between. Germline V lookup: CDR1 MNHNS, CDR2 SASEGT. This CDR3 has 15 residues. Here the CDR3 DNA reads TGTGCCAGCAGTGAGGGCTTGTACACAGGCGATGGCTACACCTTC. The encoded protein is CASSEGLYTGDGYTF.